A single sample is the source of the 9 T cell receptor beta chains below, sequenced in a study of T cell repertoires in aging, cancer and after chemotherapy (dated by TCRdb to the late 2010s). The reads were generated on an Illumina MiSeq. Using a mixed TRB-A/B primer pool, multiplex touch-down PCR amplified rearranged TRB sequences covering the V, D and J segments. The public reads were reprocessed in TCRdb via fastp at Q25 and MiXCR, keeping in-frame beta chains. One record per CDR3 amino acid sequence lists the most common genes and DNA. The sample has about 1,400 distinct CDR3 sequences on record, around 33% of them singletons. In total, the top ten clones hold approximately 10% of the sample. Instead of sorted cells or RNA, genomic DNA extracted from peripheral blood served as the source for amplifying TCR beta rearrangements. Input material: blood. The receptors shown here come from a human donor with a solid tumor.

In this sample, this clonotype turned up once. Since a much larger clone is just one base distant, this may be a read error. The chain has TRBV6-5 and TRBJ2-1; 8 nucleotides agree with TRBD2. There are 16 residues in the CDR3. Germline-derived CDR1 and CDR2 are MNHEY and SVGAGI. The CDR3 is CASSLGAGGSYNKQFF. The CDR3 DNA follows: TGTGCCAGCAGTTTGGGGGCGGGGGGATCCTACAATAAGCAGTTCTTC.

This clonotype was picked up a small number of times. The chain has TRBV15 and TRBJ1-5, with D uncertain. The V end lost 0 bases, the J end lost 4 bases, and 13 bases lay between the germline ends. The CDR3 is 16 residues long. Germline CDR1 reads LNHNV; CDR2 reads YYDKDF (reference sequence). The CDR3 nucleotides are TGTGCCACCAGCAGAGATCCCCAGATAATTAATCAGCCCCAGCATTTT. Its protein product is CATSRDPQIINQPQHF. Combining the CDR3 with reference TRBV15 and TRBJ1-5 gives the whole variable domain DAMVIQNPRYQVTQFGKPVTLSCSQTLNHNVMYWYQQKSSQAPKLLFHYYDKDFNNEADTPDNFQSRRPNTSFCFLDIRSPGLGDTAMYLCATSRDPQIINQPQHFGDGTRLSIL.

This clonotype is large (0.1 to 1%) in the sample. V and J are TRBV27 and TRBJ2-5, with D possibly TRBD1 on 5 matching bases. The ends were cut back, 1 base at V and 5 bases at J, with 14 bases in the middle. The V gene's germline CDR1 is MNHEY and CDR2 SMNVEV (reference sequence). CDR3 length equals 15 residues. In DNA form, the CDR3 reads TGTGCCAGCAGTTTATATGGGGCGGTTGGGGAGACCCAGTACTTC. Translating gives CASSLYGAVGETQYF.

The V call is TRBV25-1, the J call TRBJ1-1; D gene unclear. CDR3 length: 13 residues. The V and J ends lost 7 bases and 4 bases respectively, with 13 bases between them. The germline V gene has CDR1 MGHDK and CDR2 SYGVNS. CDR3 amino acids: CASTVSWGTEAFF. CDR3 nucleotides: TGTGCCAGCACGGTTAGTTGGGGCACTGAAGCTTTCTTT.

This clonotype has just a few counts. The chain links TRBV7-9 to TRBJ1-1; TRBD1 is a possible D gene (5 bases). Trimming stripped 5 bases from V and 5 bases from J, with 15 bases between. The CDR3 loop spans 14 amino acids. From germline, CDR1 is SEHNR and CDR2 FQNEAQ (reference sequence). CDR3 region: CASSLTGDFTEAFF. The DNA of the CDR3 is TGTGCCAGCAGCCTCACGGGGGATTTTACTGAAGCTTTCTTT.

The J gene is TRBJ2-5, the V gene TRBV27; TRBD2 might be the D (6 bases). The V end lost 5 bases, the J end lost 2 bases, and 12 bases lay between the germline ends. This CDR3 region has 14 residues. The germline V gene encodes CDR1 MNHEY and CDR2 SMNVEV (reference sequence). This CDR3 is CASSGGRRQETQYF. CDR3 nucleotides: TGTGCCAGCAGTGGAGGGAGGCGACAAGAGACCCAGTACTTC.

This clonotype was seen only a few times. This sequence joins TRBV6-5 and TRBJ1-6; TRBD1 is a possible D gene (6 bases). V lost 6 bases and J lost 10, with 25 bases in between. This CDR3 is built from 17 residues. CDR1 MNHEY and CDR2 SVGAGI come from the germline V gene. CDR3 loop: CASRIKTGSGIGSPLHF. The DNA for the CDR3 is TGTGCCAGCAGAATAAAAACAGGGTCGGGAATTGGGTCACCCCTCCACTTT.

The chain carries TRBV28 and TRBJ2-2, with TRBD1 as a possible D gene (6 bases). V was pared by 6 bases and J by 6 bases, with 11 bases between. The CDR3 spans 13 residues. Germline CDR1 and CDR2: MDHEN and SYDVKM. The CDR3, as DNA: TGTGCCAGCAGACCCACAGGGTCCGGGGAGCTGTTTTTT. Translation gives CASRPTGSGELFF.

This clonotype came up a few times. This chain uses TRBV7-2 with TRBJ2-7, with 9 bases matching TRBD1. This CDR3 has 15 amino acids. V gave up 3 bases and J gave up 4 bases; unmatched junction bases: 7. Germline V CDR1 and CDR2: SGHTA, FQGNSA. CDR3: CASSLQQGARYEQYF. CDR3 DNA sequence: TGTGCCAGCAGCTTGCAACAGGGGGCGCGGTACGAGCAGTACTTC. Variable domain in full (rest from reference TRBV7-2 and TRBJ2-7): GAGVSQSPSNKVTEKGKDVELRCDPISGHTALYWYRQSLGQGLEFLIYFQGNSAPDKSGLPSDRFSAERTGGSVSTLTIQRTQQEDSAVYLCASSLQQGARYEQYFGPGTRLTVT.